The 24 T cell receptor beta chains listed next were all sequenced from one sample in a study of blood T cell repertoires in COVID-19 (dated by TCRdb to the early 2020s). Library creation used the immunoSEQ multiplex PCR assay. This immuneACCESS table, as held by TCRdb, lists in-frame sequences with V and J called but not all clones. Of the missing ones, under half trace to an unresolved V gene in checked studies; the others have no known cause. The sample table lists about 89,000 clones, 78% of them with a count of one. The biggest ten clones account for roughly 6.7% of the sample. Sequencing was carried out using peripheral blood. These receptors were collected from a man in his 70s with COVID-19, enrolled during active disease.

This clone was detected only a few times. The V gene is TRBV3-1 (or the pseudogene TRBV3-2), the J gene TRBJ2-1; 7 bases line up with TRBD2. The CDR3 is 15 residues long. The germline V gene has CDR1 LGHDT and CDR2 YNNKEL (reference sequence). The V gene end was trimmed by 1 base and the J gene end by 8 bases; junction bases not matched to a gene: 8. The CDR3 DNA reads TGTGCCAGCAGCCAAGTTAGGACTAGTGTTCATGAGCAGTTCTTC. This translates into CASSQVRTSVHEQFF.

V and J are TRBV7-2 and TRBJ2-7; 7 bases fit TRBD1. V gave up 7 bases and J gave up 3 bases; unmatched junction bases: 6. The germline gives CDR1 SGHTA, CDR2 FQGNSA. The CDR3 loop spans 13 amino acids. CDR3: CASTQGDSYEQYF. The CDR3 DNA sequence: TGTGCCAGCACCCAGGGGGACAGCTACGAGCAGTACTTC.

The rearrangement uses TRBV28 and TRBJ1-2, with no clear D. CDR3 length: 14 residues. Germline V lookup: CDR1 MDHEN, CDR2 SYDVKM. The V and J ends lost 3 bases and 2 bases respectively, with 10 bases between them. The chain's CDR3 is CASSFRRQNYGYTF. In DNA, the CDR3 is TGTGCCAGCAGTTTTCGACGACAAAACTATGGCTACACCTTC.

The V call is TRBV12-2, the J call TRBJ1-5; TRBD1 was called by the table and not checked on the DNA. TRBV12-2 is termed a pseudogene. The CDR3 extends over 17 amino acids. In DNA form, the CDR3 reads TGTGCAAGTCGCCCCTTCCAGGGTGAGCCAAGTAATCAGCCCCAGCATTTT. Amino acids: CASRPFQGEPSNQPQHF.

This chain joins TRBV19 and TRBJ2-1; TRBD1 agrees at 12 bases. Germline trimming cut 5 bases from V and 6 bases from J; bases unmatched to any gene: 2. This CDR3 is built from 14 residues. Per germline, CDR1 LNHDA and CDR2 SQIVND (reference sequence). The DNA for the CDR3 is TGTGCCAGTAGTTGGGGACAGGGGGCCAATGAGCAGTTCTTC. Translated: CASSWGQGANEQFF.

This clone showed up just a few times. This chain joins TRBV5-6 and TRBJ1-2; D is ambiguous. The germline V gene encodes CDR1 SGHDT and CDR2 YYEEEE. CDR3 size: 15 residues. V lost 2 bases and J 5 bases, leaving 16 bases between the germline ends. Written as DNA, the CDR3 is TGTGCCAGCAGCTTTTTGGTGCGGAGAGGGTATGGCTACACCTTC. Residues: CASSFLVRRGYGYTF.

In this sample, this clone turned up once. The gene calls are TRBV18 and TRBJ1-2, with D possibly TRBD1 on 5 matching bases. This CDR3 region has 13 residues. CDR1 KGHSH and CDR2 LQKENI come from the germline V gene. V was shortened by 1 base and J by 6 bases, with 9 bases between the two germline ends. CDR3 in DNA: TGTGCCAGCTCACCACGGTCGGGGGATGGCTACACCTTC. It specifies CASSPRSGDGYTF.

The V and J genes are TRBV3-1 (or the pseudogene TRBV3-2) and TRBJ1-5, with D perhaps TRBD1 (5 bases). The CDR3 contains 18 residues. The ends were cut back, 2 bases at V and 6 bases at J, with 23 bases in the middle. CDR1 is LGHDT, CDR2 YNNKEL, per germline (reference sequence). The CDR3 loop is CASSQKEGLWEGPQPQHF. For the CDR3, the DNA is TGTGCCAGCAGCCAAAAAGAGGGACTTTGGGAGGGCCCTCAGCCCCAGCATTTT.

The CDR3 bases are TGTGCCAGCAGTTACTCGTCCGGCGGGGGCTACACCTTC. Residues: CASSYSSGGGYTF. The chain carries TRBV6-2 or TRBV6-3 and TRBJ1-2; D remains unclear. The CDR3 consists of 13 residues. Germline V gives CDR1 MNHEY, CDR2 SVGEGT. The V end lost 0 bases, the J end lost 8 bases, and 10 bases lay between the germline ends.

This clone was detected many times. The chain couples TRBV7-6 to TRBJ1-2; D unclear. This CDR3 comprises 12 residues. Looked up from germline, CDR1 is SGHVS and CDR2 is FNYEAQ. Trimming removed 1 base from V and 8 bases from J, with 8 bases in between. CDR3 residues: CASSLGYEGYTF. CDR3 bases: TGTGCCAGCAGCTTAGGCTACGAGGGCTACACCTTC.

This clone occurred once. The rearrangement links TRBV11-3 to TRBJ1-3; a possible D gene is TRBD1 (6 bases). This CDR3 has 15 amino acids. Trimming shortened V by 5 bases and J by 3 bases, and 14 bases separated the two germline ends. CDR1 and CDR2 from the germline V gene are SGHNT and YENEEA. In nucleotides, the CDR3 is TGTGCCAGCAGCCAAACCACAGGGATTGGAAACACCATATATTTT. It translates to CASSQTTGIGNTIYF. The whole variable domain, remainder taken from reference TRBV11-3 and TRBJ1-3, is EAGVVQSPRYKIIEKKQPVAFWCNPISGHNTLYWYLQNLGQGPELLIRYENEEAVDDSQLPKDRFSAERLKGVDSTLKIQPAELGDSAVYLCASSQTTGIGNTIYFGEGSWLTVV.

A single count supports this clone. The chain employs TRBV4-3 and TRBJ2-3, with a tentative D call TRBD2 (6 bases). CDR1 is LGHNA, CDR2 YSLEER, per germline. Trimming shortened V by 4 bases and J by 9 bases, and 26 bases separated the two germline ends. The CDR3 contains 17 residues. For the CDR3, the DNA is TGCGCCAGCAGCCCCGCTAGGTCGGGACTGCAACAAATGACGCAGTATTTT. Protein sequence: CASSPARSGLQQMTQYF.

This chain uses TRBV7-6 with TRBJ2-7; 7 bases are a match to TRBD1. Germline CDR1 and CDR2: SGHVS and FNYEAQ. The V gene end was trimmed by 0 bases and the J gene end by 6 bases; junction bases not matched to a gene: 11. The CDR3 runs to 16 residues. This CDR3 reads CASSLAPGRQGTEQYF. The CDR3 nucleotides read TGTGCCAGCAGCTTAGCACCGGGTCGACAGGGCACCGAGCAGTACTTC.

The V gene is TRBV28, the J gene TRBJ1-4, with D possibly matching TRBD1 (6 bases). V dropped 5 bases and J dropped 4 bases, with 14 bases sitting between them. This CDR3 comprises 15 residues. CDR1 and CDR2 (germline): MDHEN, SYDVKM. The CDR3, as DNA: TGTGCCAGCAGTCCGGGGGGGGCGGGTAATGAAAAACTGTTTTTT. It encodes CASSPGGAGNEKLFF.

This clone was seen a handful of times. V usage is TRBV2 and J usage is TRBJ2-3, with D maybe TRBD1 (7 bases). In germline, CDR1 is SNHLY, CDR2 FYNNEI. V dropped 8 bases and J dropped 3 bases, with 18 bases sitting between them. This CDR3 has 15 amino acids. CDR3 sequence reads: CASLSVRGRTDTQYF. CDR3 DNA sequence: TGTGCCAGCCTCTCGGTCAGGGGGAGGACAGATACGCAGTATTTT.

This clone was counted at least ten times. The V and J genes are TRBV4-3 and TRBJ2-7; 8 bases are shared with TRBD2. The CDR3 has 14 amino acids. The germline CDR1 and CDR2 sequences are LGHNA and YSLEER. Trimming took 0 bases from V and 3 from J; bases not matched to a gene: 1. This chain's CDR3 is CASSQDRGGYEQYF. The CDR3 DNA is TGCGCCAGCAGCCAAGATCGGGGGGGCTACGAGCAGTACTTC.

The chain employs TRBV6-5 and TRBJ1-1; 10 bases line up with TRBD1. Germline-derived CDR1 and CDR2 are MNHEY and SVGAGI. This CDR3 has 13 amino acids. J gave up 3 bases and V 7 bases, and 2 bases lay outside the gene matches. This CDR3 is CASTGTGDTEAFF. The DNA for the CDR3 is TGTGCCAGCACCGGGACAGGGGACACTGAAGCTTTCTTT.

This rearrangement joins TRBV7-2 to TRBJ1-2, with 7 bases identical to TRBD1. CDR3 length: 18 residues. CDR1 and CDR2 (germline): SGHTA, FQGNSA. The ends lost 5 bases at V and 3 bases at J; junction bases unmatched: 18. The CDR3 loop reads CASSPTLRQGRRDYGYTF. The CDR3 nucleotides are TGTGCCAGCAGCCCGACTCTCCGACAGGGCCGTCGTGACTATGGCTACACCTTC.

The chain is built from TRBV27 and TRBJ2-1, with 13 bases fitting TRBD2. CDR1 and CDR2 from the germline V gene are MNHEY and SMNVEV (reference sequence). CDR3 size: 16 residues. V lost 8 bases to trimming and J lost 5 bases; unmatched junction nucleotides: 9. CDR3 sequence (DNA): TGTGCCAGCTTCCGGACTAGCGGGAGTATCGACAATGAGCAGTTCTTC. Translating it yields CASFRTSGSIDNEQFF.

The V call is TRBV7-9, the J call TRBJ2-1, with 10 positions matching TRBD2. The CDR3 runs to 15 residues. The ends lost 5 bases at V and 9 bases at J; junction bases unmatched: 10. CDR1 and CDR2 (germline): SEHNR, FQNEAQ (reference sequence). In nucleotides, the CDR3 is TGTGCCAGCAGCGAGCGAGCGGGAGGGTCGGGTGAGCAGTTCTTC. It yields the protein CASSERAGGSGEQFF.

The chain has TRBV19 and TRBJ2-1; TRBD2 might be the D (5 bases). This CDR3 contains 13 residues. The V gene's germline CDR1 is LNHDA and CDR2 SQIVND (reference sequence). The germline V and J ends were trimmed by 5 bases and 3 bases, with 8 bases remaining between them. The CDR3 nucleotides read TGTGCCAGTAGTCCACTAGTCTACAATGAGCAGTTCTTC. It codes for CASSPLVYNEQFF.

The V call is TRBV19, the J call TRBJ2-2; no definite D call. The germline V and J ends were trimmed by 2 bases and 0 bases, with 7 bases remaining between them. Germline-derived CDR1 and CDR2 are LNHDA and SQIVND (reference sequence). This CDR3 has 15 residues. The chain's CDR3 is CASSIFLANTGELFF. The CDR3 DNA reads as TGTGCCAGTAGTATATTTCTAGCGAACACCGGGGAGCTGTTTTTT.

V is TRBV19 and J is TRBJ1-2; D perhaps matches TRBD1 (5 bases). The V gene lost 3 bases and the J gene lost 1 base, with 12 bases spanning the gap. There are 15 residues in the CDR3. Germline V gene lookup returns CDR1 LNHDA and CDR2 SQIVND (reference sequence). CDR3 sequence reads: CASSMNEGVNYGYTF. CDR3 sequence (DNA): TGTGCCAGTAGTATGAACGAAGGGGTTAACTATGGCTACACCTTC.

The CDR3 coding sequence is TGTGCCACCAGCAGGACCAATTCTCGGGGTCTTGAAGCTTTCTTT. This translates into CATSRTNSRGLEAFF. The genes are TRBV15 and TRBJ1-1; D is ambiguous. CDR1 and CDR2 (germline): LNHNV, YYDKDF (reference sequence). This CDR3 comprises 15 residues. V lost 3 bases to trimming and J lost 7 bases, with 18 bases between them.